Shown below are 14 T cell receptor beta chains from a single sample sequenced in a study of cytomegalovirus exposure and HLA in healthy donors. The PCR employed 60 Vbeta primers together with 13 Jbeta primers. Generated by immunoSEQ multiplex PCR, the TCRdb table keeps only in-frame clones and is missing some. The table has around 160,000 clones, roughly three quarters seen once. Sequenced sample: PBMCs. The source is a woman aged 40 to 50 in good health and CMV-seropositive.

This clone was counted between two and nine times. The chain links TRBV7-9 to TRBJ2-5, with 11 bases matching TRBD2. The CDR3 length is 13 residues. The germline V gene encodes CDR1 SEHNR and CDR2 FQNEAQ (reference sequence). V lost 5 bases, J lost 5 bases, and 1 base stayed unmatched. The CDR3 region is CASSRLAGETQYF. The CDR3 bases are TGTGCCAGCAGCCGACTAGCGGGGGAGACCCAGTACTTC.

V gene TRBV7-9 combines with J gene TRBJ2-7, with D uncertain. V was pared by 1 base and J by 4 bases, with 26 bases between. Germline-derived CDR1 and CDR2 are SEHNR and FQNEAQ (reference sequence). This CDR3 spans 19 amino acids. CDR3 nucleotide sequence: TGTGCCAGCAGCTTAGTGATCATTCCACACATGTCCAAAAGTTACGAGCAGTACTTC. It is translated as CASSLVIIPHMSKSYEQYF.

In nucleotides, the CDR3 is TGTGCCAGCAGCCAAATAGCGGGGGGGCAATTCGGTGAGCAGTTCTTC. Protein sequence: CASSQIAGGQFGEQFF. The rearrangement uses TRBV14 and TRBJ2-1; TRBD2 agrees at 11 bases. V trimming: 2 bases; J trimming: 9 bases; junction bases outside the gene matches: 9. CDR3 length: 16 residues. The V gene's germline CDR1 is SGHDN and CDR2 FVKESK.

There are a few counts of this clone. The identical CDR3 is also encoded by other nucleotide sequences in the sample. The CDR3 sequence: CASSLDGGTTDTQYF. The CDR3 DNA reads TGCGCCAGCAGCTTGGACGGCGGGACCACAGATACGCAGTATTTT. V is TRBV5-1 and J is TRBJ2-3; a possible D gene is TRBD2 (6 bases). Trimming pared 0 bases from V and 2 bases from J, leaving 10 bases between. The CDR3 contains 15 residues. Germline V gives CDR1 SGHRS, CDR2 YFSETQ.

The CDR3 here is CASKVEGNEKLFF. The CDR3 DNA follows: TGTGCCAGCAAGGTCGAGGGTAATGAAAAACTGTTTTTT. The chain joins TRBV2 to TRBJ1-4, with D hard to call. Trimming pared 7 bases from V and 4 bases from J, leaving 10 bases between. This CDR3 has 13 residues. Germline CDR1 and CDR2: SNHLY and FYNNEI.

The chain couples TRBV19 to TRBJ2-3; TRBD2 matches at 7 bases. The V gene's germline CDR1 is LNHDA and CDR2 SQIVND (reference sequence). This CDR3 region has 14 residues. The V and J ends lost 7 bases and 2 bases, in that order; junction bases with no gene match: 6. CDR3: CASTWGGSTDTQYF. CDR3 nucleotide sequence: TGTGCCAGTACCTGGGGGGGTTCCACAGATACGCAGTATTTT.

The chain links TRBV21-1 to TRBJ1-2. TRBV21-1 is an annotated pseudogene. The length of the CDR3 is 13 residues. CDR3 loop: CASRRGVRYGYTF. CDR3 nucleotide sequence: TGTGCCAGCCGCCGGGGGGTTCGCTATGGCTACACCTTC.

This chain joins TRBV9 and TRBJ2-5; D is perhaps TRBD1 (7 bases). Germline CDR1 SGDLS, CDR2 YYNGEE. The CDR3 sequence is 15 residues long. V lost 0 bases to trimming and J lost 4 bases, with 13 bases between them. The CDR3 sequence is CASSVGAGGIETQYF. For the CDR3, the DNA is TGTGCCAGCAGCGTAGGGGCAGGGGGGATAGAGACCCAGTACTTC.

The CDR3 is CASGGHSSYEQYF. CDR3 coding DNA: TGTGCCAGCGGTGGCCACAGCTCCTACGAGCAGTACTTC. V gene TRBV7-9 combines with J gene TRBJ2-7, with unresolved D. CDR1 is SEHNR, CDR2 FQNEAQ, per germline (reference sequence). Trimming pared 8 bases from V and 0 bases from J, leaving 11 bases between. The CDR3 runs 13 residues.

V usage is TRBV14 and J usage is TRBJ1-1; D is unresolved. Germline loops: CDR1 SGHDN, CDR2 FVKESK. The length of the CDR3 is 15 residues. V lost 2 bases and J lost 1, with 11 bases in between. CDR3 region: CASSQSLEWNTEAFF. The CDR3 DNA sequence: TGTGCCAGCAGCCAAAGTCTCGAGTGGAACACTGAAGCTTTCTTT.

Note on this clone: One junction end disagrees with the germline gene, perhaps due to a read error. The V and J genes are TRBV27 and TRBJ2-3; 7 nucleotides line up with TRBD2. The CDR3 has 14 amino acids. The germline V gene encodes CDR1 MNHEY and CDR2 SMNVEV (reference sequence). For the CDR3, the DNA is TGTGCCAACAGTCAGGGACTACTAACAGATACGCAGTATTTT. This gives the protein CANSQGLLTDTQYF.

There are a few counts of this clone. The genes are TRBV4-2 and TRBJ2-5; TRBD2 matches at 8 bases. Per the germline V gene, CDR1 is LGHNA and CDR2 is YNFKEQ. This CDR3 has 16 amino acids. V was clipped by 1 base and J by 3 bases; unmatched bases: 7. This chain's CDR3 is CASSQGSGTREETQYF. The CDR3 nucleotides read TGTGCCAGCAGCCAAGGGTCCGGGACTAGAGAAGAGACCCAGTACTTC.

This chain connects TRBV9 to TRBJ2-3; 11 bases match TRBD2. Germline V gives CDR1 SGDLS, CDR2 YYNGEE. The CDR3 is 14 amino acids. The J segment lost 4 bases and the V segment lost 6 bases, leaving 4 bases of the junction unmatched. The CDR3 sequence: CASTTSGAADTQYF. Here the CDR3 DNA reads TGTGCCAGCACGACTAGCGGGGCGGCAGATACGCAGTATTTT.

This sequence joins TRBV13 and TRBJ1-3, with D tentatively TRBD1 (6 bases). V was clipped by 0 bases and J by 3 bases, with 9 bases between them. Per germline, CDR1 PRHDT and CDR2 FYEKMQ (reference sequence). The CDR3 covers 15 residues. The CDR3 protein is CASSLGQGLGNTIYF. The DNA of the CDR3 is TGTGCCAGCAGCTTAGGCCAGGGGCTTGGAAACACCATATATTTT.